This T cell receptor beta chain was sequenced for a study of T cells in Graves' hyperthyroidism and ophthalmopathy. Patients were aged 18 to 65, had disease duration under 2 months, and had newly diagnosed hyperthyroidism. Notes on the study in general: By a 13 V-J model, ophthalmopathy was set apart from stable hyperthyroidism.

Concerning this clonotype itself: Its specificity is not known.

RNA transcripts yielded amplified TCR beta CDR3 regions. The HTBI set primed first-round TCR CDR3 RT-PCR. In TCRdb, the multiplex PCR reads were re-called with MiXCR into one record per CDR3 protein. The sample includes about 840,000 distinct CDR3 sequences, more than 30% of them seen just once. This CDR3 has 15 residues. Between the trimmed V and J ends, which lost 5 bases and 3 bases, there was a span of 19 bases. The germline CDR1 and CDR2 sequences are DFQATT and SNEGSKA (reference sequence). This clonotype was sampled from a man aged 18 to 30 with Graves' hyperthyroidism. The V and J genes are TRBV20-1 and TRBJ1-1; D is perhaps TRBD1 (6 bases). Specimen: blood. As DNA, the CDR3 is TGCAGTGCTGTCCCCCCCCGACAGGCCTACACTGAAGCTTTCTTT. Protein: CSAVPPRQAYTEAFF.